Following are 27 T cell receptor beta chains from one sample sequenced in a study of T-cell reconstitution after alpha-beta-depleted transplantation in children. Unique molecular identifiers were incorporated during preparation of the TCRbeta library. Via MiXCR, TCRdb re-called the PCR reads, giving one row per CDR3 protein. The sample has over 90,000 distinct CDR3 sequences; less than 6% are singletons. The sequenced sample was PBMCs, mostly from graft donor cells, obtained 60 days after TCRalphabeta/CD19-depleted stem cell transplant. All receptors come from a female patient under 10 years old who had a stem cell transplant for Fanconi anemia, so the T cells may come from the graft donor.

The chain links TRBV30 to TRBJ1-4; D is possibly TRBD1 (6 bases). Germline V gene data show CDR1 as GTSNPN and CDR2 as SVGIG (reference sequence). The CDR3 extends over 13 amino acids. V was clipped by 4 bases and J by 7 bases, with 13 bases between them. Here the CDR3 reads CAWTGARGEKLFF. The DNA of the CDR3 is TGTGCCTGGACGGGGGCTCGTGGTGAAAAACTGTTTTTT.

This clonotype was seen ten or more times. The chain combines TRBV6-1 with TRBJ2-1; no definite D call. In germline, CDR1 is MNHNS, CDR2 SASEGT. V lost 6 bases and J lost 4, with 13 bases in between. The CDR3 has 14 amino acids. The CDR3 reads CASRAPRPYNEQFF. Written as DNA, the CDR3 is TGTGCCAGCAGGGCCCCCCGACCGTACAATGAGCAGTTCTTC.

This clonotype was seen at least ten times. The CDR3 coding sequence is TGTGCCAGCAGTCGCCCGGGGGAGCAGTACTTC. Translation: CASSRPGEQYF. The chain carries TRBV6-2 or TRBV6-3 and TRBJ2-7, with D possibly matching TRBD2 (5 bases). The CDR3 is 11 residues long. V lost 5 bases and J lost 7, with 9 bases in between. CDR1 is MNHEY and CDR2 is SVGEGT in the germline V gene.

This clonotype was found many times. The chain is built from TRBV7-9 and TRBJ2-5; tentatively, D is TRBD1 (6 bases). Deletions cut 3 bases from V and 2 bases from J, with 10 bases between. In germline, CDR1 is SEHNR, CDR2 FQNEAQ (reference sequence). The CDR3 totals 14 residues. The CDR3, as DNA: TGTGCCAGCAGCTTGGGGGCTATTCAAGAGACCCAGTACTTC. Its protein product is CASSLGAIQETQYF. The full variable domain, rest sourced from reference TRBV7-9 and TRBJ2-5, is DTGVSQNPRHKITKRGQNVTFRCDPISEHNRLYWYRQTLGQGPEFLTYFQNEAQLEKSRLLSDRFSAERPKGSFSTLEIQRTEQGDSAMYLCASSLGAIQETQYFGPGTRLLVL.

This clonotype was seen ten or more times. The J gene is TRBJ2-7, the V gene TRBV20-1; D unclear. The ends were cut back, 0 bases at V and 2 bases at J, with 14 bases in the middle. CDR1 and CDR2 (germline): DFQATT, SNEGSKA (reference sequence). This CDR3 has 15 amino acids. CDR3 sequence (DNA): TGCAGTGCTAGAGACAAAGGGCATTCCGCCTACGAGCAGTACTTC. It translates to CSARDKGHSAYEQYF.

This clonotype was seen at least ten times. The rearrangement uses TRBV20-1 and TRBJ2-5; D remains ambiguous. Trimming pared 7 bases from V and 2 bases from J, leaving 11 bases between. The CDR3 totals 12 residues. Germline CDR1 is DFQATT and CDR2 is SNEGSKA (reference sequence). For the CDR3, the DNA is TGCAGTGTATGGCTTTCACAAGAGACCCAGTACTTC. Protein: CSVWLSQETQYF.

This clonotype was counted only a few times. The V gene is TRBV18, the J gene TRBJ1-5; perhaps TRBD1 as D (5 bases). The germline CDR1 and CDR2 sequences are KGHSH and LQKENI. The germline V and J ends were trimmed by 5 bases and 2 bases, with 10 bases remaining between them. This CDR3 region has 14 residues. The CDR3 DNA is TGTGCCAGCTCATCCGGACAAGGCAATCAGCCCCAGCATTTT. It yields the protein CASSSGQGNQPQHF.

Ten or more counts support this clonotype. The chain combines TRBV3-1 with TRBJ2-1, with D perhaps matching TRBD1 (5 bases). CDR3 size: 13 residues. V lost 4 bases, J lost 2 bases, and 6 bases lay in between. Germline assignment: CDR1 LGHDT and CDR2 YNNKEL (reference sequence). Here the CDR3 reads CASSLGAYNEQFF. The CDR3 DNA follows: TGTGCCAGCAGCCTAGGGGCCTACAATGAGCAGTTCTTC.

This clonotype was seen more than once but under ten times. The chain recombines TRBV5-1 with TRBJ2-2, with 7 bases lining up with TRBD2. Germline values: CDR1 SGHRS, CDR2 YFSETQ. The V and J ends lost 2 bases and 0 bases, in that order; junction bases with no gene match: 4. This CDR3 has 16 amino acids. CDR3 bases: TGCGCCAGCAGCTTTCTAGCGGACGCGAACACCGGGGAGCTGTTTTTT. The encoded protein is CASSFLADANTGELFF.

In its sample, this clonotype was seen many times. V gene TRBV6-5 combines with J gene TRBJ2-2, with 14 bases that match TRBD2. There are 17 residues in the CDR3. CDR1 and CDR2 from the germline V gene are MNHEY and SVGAGI. V lost 6 bases, J lost 2 bases, and 5 bases stayed unmatched. CDR3: CASSRGLAGGNTGELFF. The CDR3 DNA reads TGTGCCAGCAGCCGTGGACTAGCGGGGGGAAACACCGGGGAGCTGTTTTTT.

In this sample, this clonotype turned up many times. This sequence joins TRBV5-6 and TRBJ2-1; no firm D call. Germline CDR1 is SGHDT and CDR2 is YYEEEE. This CDR3 has 14 amino acids. V dropped 0 bases and J dropped 4 bases, with 8 bases sitting between them. The CDR3 nucleotides are TGTGCCAGCAGCTTGGCCATCAGATACAATGAGCAGTTCTTC. Amino acids: CASSLAIRYNEQFF.

The V call is TRBV20-1, the J call TRBJ2-7, with D perhaps matching TRBD2 (5 bases). The CDR3 covers 15 residues. Germline loops: CDR1 DFQATT, CDR2 SNEGSKA (reference sequence). The V and J ends lost 0 bases and 5 bases respectively, with 17 bases between them. CDR3 protein: CSARDSARAGHEQYF. CDR3 nucleotide sequence: TGCAGTGCTAGAGATTCGGCTAGGGCGGGCCACGAGCAGTACTTC.

This clonotype was counted only a few times. The chain uses TRBV30 and TRBJ2-7; D is ambiguous. The CDR3 sequence is 11 residues long. V lost 3 bases and J lost 2, with 5 bases in between. Germline assignment: CDR1 GTSNPN and CDR2 SVGIG (reference sequence). The CDR3 DNA sequence: TGTGCCTGGAGCACCACCTACGAGCAGTACTTC. This gives the protein CAWSTTYEQYF.

J is TRBJ2-1 and V is TRBV7-2, with D unclear. V lost 0 bases, J lost 5 bases, and 5 bases lay in between. The CDR3 has 13 residues. Germline CDR1 reads SGHTA; CDR2 reads FQGNSA. CDR3 sequence (DNA): TGTGCCAGCAGCTTAGCGGGGAACAATGAGCAGTTCTTC. It translates to CASSLAGNNEQFF. Combining the CDR3 with reference TRBV7-2 and TRBJ2-1 gives the whole variable domain GAGVSQSPSNKVTEKGKDVELRCDPISGHTALYWYRQSLGQGLEFLIYFQGNSAPDKSGLPSDRFSAERTGGSVSTLTIQRTQQEDSAVYLCASSLAGNNEQFFGPGTRLTVL.

This clonotype was seen many times. The chain joins TRBV15 to TRBJ2-6; D is unclear. V gave up 0 bases and J gave up 0 bases, with 3 bases separating them. The CDR3 loop spans 15 amino acids. The germline V gene encodes CDR1 LNHNV and CDR2 YYDKDF (reference sequence). CDR3 in amino acids: CATSRDHSGANVLTF. DNA for the CDR3: TGTGCCACCAGCAGAGATCACTCTGGGGCCAACGTCCTGACTTTC. The variable domain in full, with the rest retrieved from reference TRBV15 and TRBJ2-6, is DAMVIQNPRYQVTQFGKPVTLSCSQTLNHNVMYWYQQKSSQAPKLLFHYYDKDFNNEADTPDNFQSRRPNTSFCFLDIRSPGLGDTAMYLCATSRDHSGANVLTFGAGSRLTVL.

This clonotype was recorded at least ten times. Germline is not matched at one junction end, which may reflect a read error. The rearrangement uses TRBV19 and TRBJ1-5; 7 bases agree with TRBD1. Germline-derived CDR1 and CDR2 are LNHDA and SQIVND (reference sequence). The length of the CDR3 is 15 residues. The DNA for the CDR3 is TGTGCCAGCAGTACTTACGACAGGGGCAATCAGCCCCAGCATTTT. Its translation is CASSTYDRGNQPQHF. Drawing the rest from reference TRBV19 and TRBJ1-5, the complete variable domain is DGGITQSPKYLFRKEGQNVTLSCEQNLNHDAMYWYRQDPGQGLRLIYYSQIVNDFQKGDIAEGYSVSREKKESFPLTVTSAQKNPTAFYLCASSTYDRGNQPQHFGDGTRLSIL.

Many counts were recorded for this clonotype. The CDR3 DNA sequence: TGTGCCATCAGGGAGGACACTGCTCCCTACAATGAGCAGTTCTTC. This translates into CAIREDTAPYNEQFF. V and J are TRBV10-3 and TRBJ2-1, with D perhaps TRBD1 or TRBD2 (5 bases each). V shed 6 bases and J shed 2 bases, with 14 bases lying between them. Germline V lookup: CDR1 ENHRY, CDR2 SYGVKD. There are 15 residues in the CDR3.

The chain combines TRBV5-1 with TRBJ2-1; 7 bases are a match to TRBD2. The germline gives CDR1 SGHRS, CDR2 YFSETQ. With V trimmed by 0 bases and J by 4 bases, 10 bases remained unmatched. The CDR3 extends over 17 amino acids. The CDR3, as DNA: TGCGCCAGCAGCTTGGTTTCTGGGGCGGGAGCTTACAATGAGCAGTTCTTC. Its protein product is CASSLVSGAGAYNEQFF.

The V gene is TRBV5-1, the J gene TRBJ2-7; TRBD1 agrees at 9 bases. Per germline, CDR1 SGHRS and CDR2 YFSETQ. The CDR3 is made up of 19 amino acids. Germline trimming cut 4 bases from V and 1 base from J; bases unmatched to any gene: 18. CDR3 in amino acids: CASSVLTGGTIAGSYEQYF. CDR3 sequence (DNA): TGCGCCAGCAGCGTGCTCACAGGGGGCACAATCGCTGGGTCCTACGAGCAGTACTTC. Variable domain in full (rest from reference TRBV5-1 and TRBJ2-7): KAGVTQTPRYLIKTRGQQVTLSCSPISGHRSVSWYQQTPGQGLQFLFEYFSETQRNKGNFPGRFSGRQFSNSRSEMNVSTLELGDSALYLCASSVLTGGTIAGSYEQYFGPGTRLTVT.

The CDR3 is CASSLAGPNYEQYF. In DNA, the CDR3 is TGCGCCAGCAGCTTGGCGGGACCCAACTACGAGCAGTACTTC. This chain joins TRBV5-1 and TRBJ2-7; D may correspond to TRBD1 or TRBD2 (5 bases each). V lost 0 bases, J lost 3 bases, and 10 bases lay in between. The CDR3 spans 14 residues. Per the germline V gene, CDR1 is SGHRS and CDR2 is YFSETQ.

A word on this clonotype: One junction end disagrees with the germline gene, perhaps due to a read error. V usage is TRBV20-1 and J usage is TRBJ1-5; maybe TRBD1 (5 bases). CDR3 length: 14 amino acids. Per germline, CDR1 DFQATT and CDR2 SNEGSKA (reference sequence). The CDR3 here is CCARVDNGISPQHF. The CDR3 nucleotides are TGCTGTGCTAGAGTGGACAACGGGATCAGCCCCCAGCATTTT.

The rearrangement links TRBV9 to TRBJ2-5; 14 bases match TRBD2. The CDR3 length is 16 residues. V was pared by 4 bases and J by 4 bases, with 6 bases of the junction left unmatched. CDR1 and CDR2 from the germline V gene are SGDLS and YYNGEE. The CDR3 spells CASSHGTSGRGETQYF. The CDR3 DNA sequence: TGTGCCAGCAGCCACGGGACTAGCGGGAGAGGAGAGACCCAGTACTTC. The variable domain in full, completed from reference TRBV9 and TRBJ2-5, reads DSGVTQTPKHLITATGQRVTLRCSPRSGDLSVYWYQQSLDQGLQFLIQYYNGEERAKGNILERFSAQQFPDLHSELNLSSLELGDSALYFCASSHGTSGRGETQYFGPGTRLLVL.

V and J are TRBV3-1 and TRBJ1-1; 9 bases agree with TRBD1. The CDR3 spans 15 residues. Germline-derived CDR1 and CDR2 are LGHDT and YNNKEL (reference sequence). Trimming took 4 bases from V and 1 from J; bases not matched to a gene: 4. The CDR3, as DNA: TGTGCCAGCAGCCCCGGACAGGGGAAGAACACTGAAGCTTTCTTT. Translation gives CASSPGQGKNTEAFF.

In this sample, this clonotype turned up a few times. This sequence joins TRBV18 and TRBJ1-5; no clear D. Germline V gives CDR1 KGHSH, CDR2 LQKENI. V lost 2 bases, J lost 2 bases, and 7 bases lay in between. CDR3 length: 14 residues. This CDR3 reads CASSPAGGNQPQHF. CDR3 nucleotide sequence: TGTGCCAGCTCACCAGCTGGGGGCAATCAGCCCCAGCATTTT.

This clonotype was counted ten times or more. CDR3 loop: CASSLAGTGGGYNEQFF. In nucleotides, the CDR3 is TGTGCCAGCAGCTTAGCAGGAACGGGAGGGGGTTACAATGAGCAGTTCTTC. V gene TRBV7-2 combines with J gene TRBJ2-1, with 8 bases matching TRBD2. The ends lost 0 bases at V and 4 bases at J; junction bases unmatched: 8. From germline, CDR1 is SGHTA and CDR2 FQGNSA. CDR3 length equals 17 residues.

Many counts were recorded for this clonotype. The chain joins TRBV3-1 to TRBJ2-7; D gene uncertain. V was shortened by 2 bases and J by 1 base, with 9 bases between the two germline ends. This CDR3 is 14 amino acids long. From germline, CDR1 is LGHDT and CDR2 YNNKEL (reference sequence). CDR3 amino acids: CASSQYLGSYEQYF. The CDR3 nucleotides are TGTGCCAGCAGCCAATACTTGGGATCCTACGAGCAGTACTTC.

This clonotype was counted only a few times. The chain employs TRBV20-1 and TRBJ1-2; 7 bases are a match to TRBD1. The V gene's germline CDR1 is DFQATT and CDR2 SNEGSKA (reference sequence). There are 13 residues in the CDR3. V shed 2 bases and J 6 bases; nucleotides not matched to a gene: 6. CDR3 region: CSARWQGVNGYTF. The DNA of the CDR3 is TGCAGTGCTAGATGGCAGGGGGTGAATGGCTACACCTTC.